This T cell receptor (beta chain) was captured by sequencing in a study of cytomegalovirus exposure and HLA in healthy donors. Across the whole study: There were approximately 80 million unique TCRs (from HLA-typed donors) in an early data release. Whole-study results and caveats: Several of the most significant clusters appeared, in a later analysis, to be linked to common viral pathogens. The study dropped some indistinguishable V segments, TRBV6-2 and TRBV6-3 among them. As a later analysis showed, a missense DCLRE1C variant was linked to trimming of TCR beta V- and J-genes.

The primer mix had 60 Vbeta and 13 Jbeta primers. Measured with immunoSEQ multiplex PCR; TCRdb has only the in-frame clones, and not every one. Of some 200,000 clones detected, 82% appear once; the ten largest clones hold 2.5% to 3.5%. The CDR3 spans 15 residues. Per germline, CDR1 SGHRS and CDR2 YFSETQ. V lost 4 bases and J lost 8, with 19 bases in between. In regard to this clone: Its matching antigen is unknown.

The chain is built from TRBV5-1 and TRBJ2-1; D may be TRBD2 (5 bases). The sequence was obtained from a woman in her thirties or forties in good health and CMV-seronegative. Sequenced material: PBMCs. CDR3 coding DNA: TGCGCCAGCAGCGCCGGGATGGAGGTATCATATGAGCAGTTCTTC. Translating gives CASSAGMEVSYEQFF.